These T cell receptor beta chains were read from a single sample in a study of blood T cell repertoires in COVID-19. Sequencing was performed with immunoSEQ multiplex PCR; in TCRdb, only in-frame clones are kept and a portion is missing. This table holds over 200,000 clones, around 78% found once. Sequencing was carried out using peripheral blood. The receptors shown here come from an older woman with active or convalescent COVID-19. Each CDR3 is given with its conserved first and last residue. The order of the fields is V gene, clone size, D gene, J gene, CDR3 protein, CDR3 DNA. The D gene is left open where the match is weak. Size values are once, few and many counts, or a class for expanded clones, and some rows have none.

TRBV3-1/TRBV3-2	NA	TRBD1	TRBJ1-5	CASSHAGGTGGVGQPQHF	TGTGCCAGCAGCCACGCTGGGGGGACAGGGGGCGTCGGTCAGCCCCAGCATTTT
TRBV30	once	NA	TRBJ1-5	CAWSVEQLNQPQHF	TGTGCCTGGAGTGTGGAACAGCTTAATCAGCCCCAGCATTTT
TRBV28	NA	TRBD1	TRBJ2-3	CASSLGGQGADTQYF	TGTGCCAGCAGCTTAGGAGGACAGGGGGCAGATACGCAGTATTTT
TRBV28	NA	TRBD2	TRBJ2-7	CASSLSGTSGRWEQYF	TGTGCCAGCAGCCTATCTGGGACTAGCGGGAGATGGGAGCAGTACTTC
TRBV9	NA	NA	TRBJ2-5	CASSAQGGVETQYF	TGTGCCAGCAGCGCCCAGGGGGGAGTGGAGACCCAGTACTTC
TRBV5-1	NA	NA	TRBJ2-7	CASSLVGTARQNEQYF	TGCGCCAGCAGCTTGGTTGGTACCGCTAGACAGAACGAGCAGTACTTC
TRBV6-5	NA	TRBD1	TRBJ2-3	CASRWGQASTDTQYF	TGTGCCAGCAGATGGGGACAGGCCAGCACAGATACGCAGTATTTT
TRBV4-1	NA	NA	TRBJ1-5	CASSQEVAEPQHF	TGCGCCAGCAGCCAAGAGGTCGCGGAGCCCCAGCATTTT
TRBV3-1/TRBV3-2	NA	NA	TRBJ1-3	CASSTGPGNTIYF	TGTGCCAGCAGCACAGGGCCTGGAAACACCATATATTTT
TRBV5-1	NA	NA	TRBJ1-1	CASSLDRPNTEAFF	TGCGCCAGCAGCTTGGACAGGCCGAACACTGAAGCTTTCTTT
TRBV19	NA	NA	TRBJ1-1	CASSMGGRVTEAFF	TGTGCCAGTAGTATGGGGGGGAGAGTCACTGAAGCTTTCTTT
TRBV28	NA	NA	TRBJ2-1	CASSSSIPYNEQFF	TGTGCCAGCAGTTCATCAATTCCCTACAATGAGCAGTTCTTC
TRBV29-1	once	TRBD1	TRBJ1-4	CSGTDRGGGGEKLFF	TGCAGCGGCACGGACAGGGGCGGCGGGGGTGAAAAACTGTTTTTT
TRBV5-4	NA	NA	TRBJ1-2	CASSSTGNRGYTF	TGTGCCAGCAGCTCTACAGGGAATCGGGGCTACACCTTC
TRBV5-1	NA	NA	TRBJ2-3	CASSFSVRDPTDTQYF	TGCGCCAGCAGCTTCTCGGTACGAGATCCCACAGATACGCAGTATTTT
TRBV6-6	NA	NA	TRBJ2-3	CASSHGRGVTDTQYF	TGTGCCAGCAGTCACGGACGGGGAGTCACAGATACGCAGTATTTT
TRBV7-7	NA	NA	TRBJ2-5	CASSLGIGGQETQYF	TGTGCTAGCAGCTTGGGAATAGGGGGCCAAGAGACCCAGTACTTC
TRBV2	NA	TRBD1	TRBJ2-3	CASSGRQGARGTDTQYF	TGTGCCAGCAGTGGCCGACAGGGGGCGCGAGGCACAGATACGCAGTATTTT
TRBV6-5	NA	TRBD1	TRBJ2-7	CASMRTGEDEQYF	TGTGCCAGCATGAGGACAGGGGAAGACGAGCAGTACTTC
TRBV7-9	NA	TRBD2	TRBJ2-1	CASSLLAGGPDEQFF	TGTGCCAGCAGCTTACTAGCGGGAGGGCCTGATGAGCAGTTCTTC
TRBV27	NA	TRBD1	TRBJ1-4	CASSGQGNEKLFF	TGTGCCAGCAGTGGACAGGGCAATGAAAAACTGTTTTTT
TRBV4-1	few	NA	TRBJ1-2	CASSPRVEGGYTF	TGCGCCAGCAGCCCCCGGGTAGAGGGTGGCTACACCTTC
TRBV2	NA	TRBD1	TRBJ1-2	CASSGNRGYDGYTF	TGTGCCAGCAGTGGTAACAGGGGGTATGATGGCTACACCTTC
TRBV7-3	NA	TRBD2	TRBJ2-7	CASSLNQRGSSYEQYF	TGTGCCAGCAGCTTAAATCAGCGGGGGTCTTCCTACGAGCAGTACTTC
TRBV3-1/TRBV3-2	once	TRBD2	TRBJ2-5	CASSQDPGLGQETQYF	TGTGCCAGCAGCCAAGATCCGGGACTAGGACAAGAGACCCAGTACTTC
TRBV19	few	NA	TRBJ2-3	CASSIGVSTDTQYF	TGTGCCAGTAGTATAGGAGTCAGCACAGATACGCAGTATTTT
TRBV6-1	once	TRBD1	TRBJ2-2	CASSAPGQGYPIWAGELFF	TGTGCCAGCAGTGCGCCGGGACAGGGTTACCCTATCTGGGCCGGGGAGCTGTTTTTT
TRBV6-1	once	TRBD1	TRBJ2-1	CASSEIGQEEFF	TGTGCCAGCAGTGAAATCGGACAGGAAGAGTTCTTC
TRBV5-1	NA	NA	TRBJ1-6	CASSLLGSARTSNSPLHF	TGCGCCAGCAGCTTGCTCGGCTCCGCGAGGACATCGAATTCACCCCTCCACTTT
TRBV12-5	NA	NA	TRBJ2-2	CASGWDNWNTGELFF	TGTGCTAGTGGTTGGGACAACTGGAACACCGGGGAGCTGTTTTTT
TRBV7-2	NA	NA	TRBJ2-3	CASSLGSGTDTQYF	TGTGCCAGCAGCTTAGGTAGCGGCACAGATACGCAGTATTTT
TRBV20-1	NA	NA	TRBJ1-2	CSARRGEGYTF	TGCAGTGCCCGCCGGGGGGAAGGCTACACCTTC
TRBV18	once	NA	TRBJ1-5	CASSPSRGGDQPQHF	TGTGCCAGCTCTCCGAGCAGGGGAGGGGATCAGCCCCAGCATTTT
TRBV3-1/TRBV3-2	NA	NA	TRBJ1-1	CASSQPGRSAEAFF	TGTGCCAGCAGCCAACCAGGGAGGAGTGCTGAAGCTTTCTTT
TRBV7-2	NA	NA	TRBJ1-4	CASSPHTARATNEKLFF	TGTGCCAGCAGCCCCCACACAGCTCGTGCAACTAATGAAAAACTGTTTTTT
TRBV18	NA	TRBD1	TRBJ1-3	CASSQDRASGNTIYF	TGTGCCAGCTCACAGGACAGGGCCTCTGGAAACACCATATATTTT
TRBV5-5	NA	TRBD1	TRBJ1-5	CASSGGTGSYSNQPQHF	TGTGCCAGCAGCGGAGGGACAGGGAGCTATAGCAATCAGCCCCAGCATTTT
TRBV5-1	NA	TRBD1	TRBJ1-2	CASSSGQGRYGYTF	TGCGCCAGCAGCTCGGGACAGGGACGCTATGGCTACACCTTC
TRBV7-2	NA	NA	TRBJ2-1	CASSQRSYNEQFF	TGTGCCAGCAGTCAGCGCTCCTACAATGAGCAGTTCTTC
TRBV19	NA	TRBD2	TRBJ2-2	CASSPSGDTGELFF	TGTGCCAGTTCTCCTAGCGGGGACACCGGGGAGCTGTTTTTT
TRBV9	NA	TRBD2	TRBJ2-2	CASSPFWLAGETGELFF	TGTGCCAGCAGCCCCTTCTGGCTAGCGGGGGAAACCGGGGAGCTGTTTTTT
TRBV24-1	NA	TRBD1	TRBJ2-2	CATSDPRQGTGELFF	TGTGCCACCAGTGATCCCAGACAGGGAACCGGGGAGCTGTTTTTT
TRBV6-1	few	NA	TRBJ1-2	CASSVATGLVYGGYTF	TGTGCCAGCAGTGTAGCTACAGGGTTAGTCTATGGAGGCTACACCTTC
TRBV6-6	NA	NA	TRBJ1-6	CATSRSNSPLHF	TGTGCCACCTCCCGCAGTAATTCACCCCTCCACTTT
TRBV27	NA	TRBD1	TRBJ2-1	CASSLLGTGRNEQFF	TGTGCCAGCAGTTTATTAGGGACAGGGAGGAATGAGCAGTTCTTC
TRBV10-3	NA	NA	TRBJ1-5	CAISESHNQPQHF	TGTGCCATCAGTGAGTCCCATAATCAGCCCCAGCATTTT
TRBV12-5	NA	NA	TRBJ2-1	CASGLVKGSLLHNEQFF	TGTGCTAGTGGTTTGGTAAAGGGGTCGCTCTTGCACAATGAGCAGTTCTTC
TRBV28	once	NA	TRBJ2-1	CASSLPQSSYNEQFF	TGTGCCAGCAGTCTTCCACAAAGCTCCTACAATGAGCAGTTCTTC
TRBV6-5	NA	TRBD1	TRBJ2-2	CASTSGQGDTGELFF	TGTGCCAGCACCTCCGGGCAGGGGGACACCGGGGAGCTGTTTTTT